What follows are 7 T cell receptor beta chains derived from one specimen sequenced in a study of cytomegalovirus exposure and HLA in healthy donors. This PCR relied on a set of 60 Vbeta primers and 13 Jbeta primers. Produced via immunoSEQ multiplex PCR; TCRdb's table is partial and in-frame only. The sample lists under 200,000 clones; around 76% were seen once. Sequencing was done on a sample of PBMCs. These receptors were obtained from a man in his forties in good health and CMV-seronegative.

This clone showed up just a few times. The chain links TRBV13 to TRBJ2-5; 10 bases are a match to TRBD2. Germline V lookup: CDR1 PRHDT, CDR2 FYEKMQ (reference sequence). This CDR3 comprises 16 residues. Trimming removed 0 bases from V and 0 bases from J; junction bases left unmatched: 1. CDR3 sequence: CASSLGAGGYQETQYF. CDR3 coding DNA: TGTGCCAGCAGCTTAGGAGCGGGGGGGTACCAAGAGACCCAGTACTTC.

The chain recombines TRBV29-1 with TRBJ2-2, with 7 bases aligning to TRBD1. Trimming at V came to 4 bases and at J to 7 bases, leaving 15 bases not matched to a gene. The germline gives CDR1 SQVTM, CDR2 ANQGSEA. The CDR3 sequence is 16 residues long. CDR3 in DNA: TGCAGCGTTGGTTCCGGGACAGTCTCAGGGGGCGGGGAGCTGTTTTTT. Protein sequence: CSVGSGTVSGGGELFF.

CDR3: CASASGWKGNTIYF. CDR3 DNA: TGTGCCAGCGCCTCAGGGTGGAAAGGAAACACCATATATTTT. The V call is TRBV5-8, the J call TRBJ1-3, with D perhaps matching TRBD1 (5 bases). V was cut by 7 bases and J by 4 bases, with 15 bases left in between. The V gene's germline CDR1 is SGHTS and CDR2 YDEGEE. CDR3 length: 14 residues.

The chain uses TRBV7-2 and TRBJ2-2; 9 nucleotides match TRBD2. Losses at the gene ends were 2 bases for V and 5 bases for J; bases not matched to a gene: 6. This CDR3 comprises 16 residues. The germline V gene has CDR1 SGHTA and CDR2 FQGNSA. The CDR3 DNA follows: TGTGCCAGCAGCTTACGGCGGGCGGGAGGGACCGGGGAGCTGTTTTTT. Translation: CASSLRRAGGTGELFF.

This chain links TRBV28 with TRBJ2-7, with D perhaps TRBD1 (7 bases). The ends were cut back, 3 bases at V and 4 bases at J, with 13 bases in the middle. The CDR3 spans 14 residues. Germline CDR1 is MDHEN and CDR2 is SYDVKM. The CDR3 spells CASSLGAGGYEQYF. CDR3 bases: TGTGCCAGCAGTTTGGGGGCAGGGGGGTACGAGCAGTACTTC.

The chain couples TRBV9 to TRBJ2-7; tentatively, D is TRBD2 (6 bases). CDR1 is SGDLS, CDR2 YYNGEE, per germline. The CDR3 is 14 amino acids. Trimming cost V 0 bases and J 2 bases, with 9 bases left between them. CDR3 sequence (DNA): TGTGCCAGCAGCGTAGGACCGGGAGCCTACGAGCAGTACTTC. It codes for CASSVGPGAYEQYF. Full variable domain (remainder filled in from reference TRBV9 and TRBJ2-7): DSGVTQTPKHLITATGQRVTLRCSPRSGDLSVYWYQQSLDQGLQFLIQYYNGEERAKGNILERFSAQQFPDLHSELNLSSLELGDSALYFCASSVGPGAYEQYFGPGTRLTVT.

This clone came up a few times. The chain couples TRBV7-9 to TRBJ2-1, with 15 bases lining up with TRBD2. From germline, CDR1 is SEHNR and CDR2 FQNEAQ (reference sequence). CDR3 length equals 16 residues. With V trimmed by 5 bases and J by 4 bases, 3 bases remained unmatched. CDR3 region: CASSTGLAGGYNEQFF. CDR3 nucleotide sequence: TGTGCCAGCAGCACCGGACTAGCGGGAGGGTACAATGAGCAGTTCTTC. Variable domain in full (rest from reference TRBV7-9 and TRBJ2-1): DTGVSQNPRHKITKRGQNVTFRCDPISEHNRLYWYRQTLGQGPEFLTYFQNEAQLEKSRLLSDRFSAERPKGSFSTLEIQRTEQGDSAMYLCASSTGLAGGYNEQFFGPGTRLTVL.